Shown below are 11 T cell receptor beta chains from a single sample sequenced in a study of response to subunit inactivated influenza vaccine. TCRdb processed the RT-PCR reads anew with MiXCR; each CDR3 protein has one entry. In the table there are approximately 250,000 distinct CDR3 sequences, 10% to 15% of which are singletons. The starting material was non-naive T cells sorted from PBMCs, obtained around 15 days before vaccination. Every receptor here comes from a man aged 50-59 years who received an inactivated influenza vaccine.

Many counts were recorded for this clonotype. CDR3 amino acids: CASSQEESTEAFF. In nucleotides, the CDR3 is TGCGCCAGCAGCCAAGAAGAATCCACTGAAGCTTTCTTT. The chain combines TRBV4-3 with TRBJ1-1, with unresolved D. This CDR3 comprises 13 residues. V was shortened by 0 bases and J by 4 bases, with 6 bases between the two germline ends. Per the germline V gene, CDR1 is LGHNA and CDR2 is YSLEER.

This clonotype was detected only a few times. This chain connects TRBV12-3 or TRBV12-4 to TRBJ2-7; 7 positions agree with TRBD1. The CDR3 is 15 residues long. J was trimmed by 3 bases and V by 6 bases; bases with no gene match: 11. The CDR3 spells CASSSRDSALYEQYF. CDR3 coding DNA: TGTGCCAGCAGCTCCCGGGACAGCGCTCTCTACGAGCAGTACTTC.

This chain links TRBV11-1 with TRBJ1-1, with 10 bases fitting TRBD1. V dropped 5 bases and J dropped 5; count of bases not matched to a gene: 5. The CDR3 length is 14 residues. Looked up from germline, CDR1 is SGHAT and CDR2 is FQDESV (reference sequence). The CDR3 DNA is TGTGCCAGCAGCCGGACAGGGGGGAGGACTGAAGCTTTCTTT. Protein sequence: CASSRTGGRTEAFF.

J is TRBJ2-4 and V is TRBV2; maybe TRBD2 (7 bases). The CDR3 contains 13 residues. CDR1 and CDR2 from the germline V gene are SNHLY and FYNNEI. V gave up 8 bases and J gave up 9 bases, with 17 bases separating them. The CDR3 here is CASSQGGDGIQYF. The CDR3 DNA reads as TGTGCCAGCTCGCAAGGGGGGGATGGCATTCAGTACTTC.

As for this clonotype: The junction does not match germline at one end; this may be a read error. This sequence joins TRBV7-2 and TRBJ1-1; unclear D gene. The CDR3 covers 14 residues. From germline, CDR1 is SGHTA and CDR2 FQGNSA. The CDR3 is CSSSLGRMNTEAFF. The DNA for the CDR3 is TGTTCCAGCAGCTTAGGGCGGATGAACACTGAAGCTTTCTTT. The whole variable domain, remainder taken from reference TRBV7-2 and TRBJ1-1, is GAGVSQSPSNKVTEKGKDVELRCDPISGHTALYWYRQSLGQGLEFLIYFQGNSAPDKSGLPSDRFSAERTGGSVSTLTIQRTQQEDSAVYLCSSSLGRMNTEAFFGQGTRLTVV.

This clonotype was counted a few times. The chain is built from TRBV12-3 or TRBV12-4 and TRBJ2-4, with D perhaps being TRBD1 or TRBD2 (5 bases each). The CDR3 totals 14 residues. Trimming removed 5 bases from V and 8 bases from J, with 16 bases in between. DNA of the CDR3: TGTGCCAGCAGTCCCGGGGCCTGGTGGGACATTCAGTACTTC. Translating it yields CASSPGAWWDIQYF.

This clonotype was seen only a few times. The chain combines TRBV7-9 with TRBJ2-1; 10 nucleotides agree with TRBD2. The V segment lost 10 bases and the J segment 15 bases; nucleotides outside the gene matches: 15. The CDR3 covers 13 residues. Germline assignment: CDR1 SEHNR and CDR2 FQNEAQ (reference sequence). CDR3 region: CATRELAGEPGFF. The CDR3 DNA reads as TGTGCCACCCGGGAGCTAGCGGGAGAGCCGGGGTTCTTC.

The chain has TRBV4-3 and TRBJ2-3, with a tentative D call TRBD1 (7 bases). CDR1 LGHNA and CDR2 YSLEER come from the germline V gene. Trimming stripped 0 bases from V and 5 bases from J, with 15 bases between. There are 16 residues in the CDR3. CDR3 residues: CASSQDAGQLKDTQYF. CDR3 sequence (DNA): TGCGCCAGCAGCCAAGATGCGGGACAGTTGAAAGATACGCAGTATTTT.

Of note for this clonotype: At one of its ends the junction is not consistent with the germline gene, which may arise from a read error. This sequence joins TRBV11-2 and TRBJ2-7; no clear D gene. This CDR3 has 13 amino acids. In germline, CDR1 is SGHAT, CDR2 FQNNGV. The CDR3 spells CANSHKRGAEQYF. The DNA for the CDR3 is TGTGCCAACAGCCATAAAAGAGGAGCCGAGCAGTACTTC.

A few counts support this clonotype. In DNA, the CDR3 is TGCGCCAGCAGCTTGGCCTTAACGAGGGACGAGCAGTACTTC. Its protein product is CASSLALTRDEQYF. The chain combines TRBV5-1 with TRBJ2-7; a possible D gene is TRBD2 (5 bases). Germline V gene lookup returns CDR1 SGHRS and CDR2 YFSETQ. The germline V and J ends were trimmed by 0 bases and 5 bases, with 12 bases remaining between them. The CDR3 covers 14 residues.

A few counts support this clonotype. The chain employs TRBV4-1 and TRBJ2-7; no clear D gene. CDR1 and CDR2 from the germline V gene are MGHRA and YSYEKL. The CDR3 has 16 residues. Trimming took off 0 bases at V and 2 bases at J, with 14 bases between the two ends. The CDR3 here is CASSQDQTEPTYEQYF. CDR3 in DNA: TGCGCCAGCAGCCAAGATCAAACGGAACCAACCTACGAGCAGTACTTC.